One and the same sample provided the 29 T cell receptor beta chains below, sequenced in a study of radiotherapy plus CTLA-4 blockade in lung cancer. The table came from immunoSEQ multiplex PCR; TCRdb's copy has only in-frame clones and leaves some out. Here the sample spans approximately 33,000 clones, roughly 80% being singletons. The sequencing here drew on peripheral blood, taken from a patient treated with radiotherapy plus ipilimumab. The receptor set was obtained from a human donor with non-small cell lung cancer who had stable disease on radiotherapy plus ipilimumab.

The table lists this clone with a count of one. The chain recombines TRBV5-6 with TRBJ1-2, with D possibly TRBD1 on 5 matching bases. This CDR3 is built from 14 residues. Trimming stripped 0 bases from V and 8 bases from J, with 14 bases between. The germline V gene has CDR1 SGHDT and CDR2 YYEEEE. For the CDR3, the DNA is TGTGCCAGCAGCTTGGCCGGGGCGTCGGGCGGCTACACCTTC. It specifies CASSLAGASGGYTF.

The chain couples TRBV7-3 to TRBJ2-2; 10 bases are shared with TRBD2. CDR1 is SGHTA, CDR2 FQGTGA, per germline. This CDR3 is built from 15 residues. Trimming took 4 bases from V and 3 from J; bases not matched to a gene: 2. The CDR3 spells CASSSLAGDTGELFF. DNA of the CDR3: TGTGCCAGCAGCTCCCTAGCGGGGGACACCGGGGAGCTGTTTTTT.

The chain employs TRBV7-8 and TRBJ1-2; D gene uncertain. The V gene's germline CDR1 is SGHVS and CDR2 FQNEAQ. V lost 5 bases and J 5 bases, leaving 15 bases between the germline ends. The CDR3 contains 14 residues. The DNA for the CDR3 is TGTGCCAGCAGCCCCCTTAGCGGACCTTATGGCTACACCTTC. It codes for CASSPLSGPYGYTF.

This chain joins TRBV7-9 and TRBJ2-4, with TRBD1 as a possible D gene (6 bases). Germline values: CDR1 SEHNR, CDR2 FQNEAQ (reference sequence). V shed 4 bases and J shed 8 bases, with 21 bases lying between them. CDR3 length equals 16 residues. The CDR3 reads CASSSRRTDYLDIQYF. CDR3 sequence (DNA): TGTGCCAGCAGCTCGCGAAGGACAGACTACCTGGACATTCAGTACTTC.

The J gene is TRBJ2-2, the V gene TRBV7-9; D is uncertain. This CDR3 is 14 amino acids long. The ends were cut back, 10 bases at V and 1 base at J, with 13 bases in the middle. Germline V gene sequence: CDR1 SEHNR, CDR2 FQNEAQ (reference sequence). The DNA of the CDR3 is TGTGCCACCTCGGAACGGATGAACACCGGGGAGCTGTTTTTT. It encodes CATSERMNTGELFF.

The rearrangement links TRBV6-6 to TRBJ1-4, with a weak D call TRBD1 (5 bases). The CDR3 runs to 14 residues. The germline gives CDR1 MNHNY, CDR2 SVGAGI (reference sequence). The ends were cut back, 1 base at V and 6 bases at J, with 9 bases in the middle. CDR3 sequence reads: CASSYYQGDEKLFF. DNA for the CDR3: TGTGCCAGCAGTTACTATCAGGGTGATGAAAAACTGTTTTTT.

The V and J genes are TRBV30 and TRBJ2-5; weak D call: TRBD2 (5 bases). From germline, CDR1 is GTSNPN and CDR2 SVGIG (reference sequence). The CDR3 sequence is 13 residues long. V was shortened by 2 bases and J by 5 bases, with 12 bases between the two germline ends. In nucleotides, the CDR3 is TGTGCCTGGAGTCGGAGGACCCGGGAGACCCAGTACTTC. Residues: CAWSRRTRETQYF.

This chain joins TRBV20-1 and TRBJ1-2, with a tentative D call TRBD1 (5 bases). CDR1 DFQATT and CDR2 SNEGSKA come from the germline V gene (reference sequence). This CDR3 contains 11 residues. V lost 4 bases to trimming and J lost 10 bases, with 13 bases between them. This CDR3 is CSATLTASYTF. The CDR3 DNA follows: TGCAGTGCTACCTTGACAGCCTCCTACACCTTC.

This clone was recorded once. The rearrangement joins TRBV6-1 to TRBJ1-1; 8 positions agree with TRBD1. V lost 10 bases and J lost 5; bases outside the gene matches: 6. The CDR3 runs 12 residues. The germline V gene has CDR1 MNHNS and CDR2 SASEGT. The CDR3 bases are TGTGCCATCCTCAGGGGGCAGACTGAAGCTTTCTTT. It specifies CAILRGQTEAFF.

The V gene is TRBV7-9, the J gene TRBJ2-1, with unresolved D. Germline CDR1 SEHNR, CDR2 FQNEAQ (reference sequence). This CDR3 has 11 amino acids. Trimming removed 3 bases from V and 5 bases from J, with 2 bases in between. The CDR3 is CASSFNNEQFF. Written as DNA, the CDR3 is TGTGCCAGCAGCTTCAACAATGAGCAGTTCTTC.

This sequence joins TRBV6-1 and TRBJ1-5; possibly TRBD1 for D (6 bases). This CDR3 has 14 residues. Germline loops: CDR1 MNHNS, CDR2 SASEGT. V was pared by 7 bases and J by 7 bases, with 17 bases between. This chain's CDR3 is CASKGGQGRQPQHF. CDR3 sequence (DNA): TGTGCCAGCAAAGGGGGGCAGGGGCGACAGCCCCAGCATTTT.

The genes are TRBV10-3 and TRBJ2-7; 11 positions match TRBD1. The V and J ends lost 10 bases and 4 bases, in that order; junction bases with no gene match: 3. Germline CDR1 is ENHRY and CDR2 is SYGVKD. The CDR3 is made up of 12 amino acids. Here the CDR3 reads CASGQGAYEQYF. The CDR3 DNA reads TGTGCCAGCGGACAGGGGGCTTACGAGCAGTACTTC.

Turning to this clone: The junction differs from germline at one of its ends, possibly a read error. The chain has TRBV4-2 and TRBJ2-2; D unclear. CDR3 length: 13 residues. Germline loops: CDR1 LGHNA, CDR2 YNFKEQ. CDR3 loop: CASSQEGTRELFF. The DNA for the CDR3 is TGTGCCAGCAGCCAAGAAGGCACCCGGGAGCTGTTTTTT.

The CDR3 coding sequence is TGTGCCAGCAGCCAACGTCTTAATCCCAAATTGAACACTGAAGCTTTCTTT. Amino acid sequence: CASSQRLNPKLNTEAFF. The chain links TRBV14 to TRBJ1-1; D gene uncertain. This CDR3 is built from 17 residues. Germline CDR1 and CDR2: SGHDN and FVKESK. V gave up 2 bases and J gave up 0 bases, with 16 bases separating them.

The rearrangement uses TRBV5-6 and TRBJ1-5; possible D gene TRBD1, 6 bases. Germline V gene sequence: CDR1 SGHDT, CDR2 YYEEEE. CDR3 length: 15 amino acids. Trimming cost V 0 bases and J 2 bases, with 9 bases left between them. CDR3 in amino acids: CASSLGAGGNQPQHF. The CDR3 coding sequence is TGTGCCAGCAGCTTGGGTGCAGGGGGCAATCAGCCCCAGCATTTT.

The J gene is TRBJ1-2, the V gene TRBV28, with 9 nucleotides matching TRBD1. Per the germline V gene, CDR1 is MDHEN and CDR2 is SYDVKM. V trimming: 8 bases; J trimming: 2 bases; junction bases outside the gene matches: 9. This CDR3 contains 15 residues. The CDR3 DNA reads TGTGCCAGCTGTGGGGGGGGACAGGGCAACTATGGCTACACCTTC. Its protein product is CASCGGGQGNYGYTF.

V is TRBV5-1 and J is TRBJ1-6; D not resolved. Trimming stripped 3 bases from V and 5 bases from J, with 9 bases between. In germline, CDR1 is SGHRS, CDR2 YFSETQ. This CDR3 has 14 residues. This CDR3 is CASSSTGNNSPLHF. In nucleotides, the CDR3 is TGCGCCAGCAGCTCCACCGGGAATAATTCACCCCTCCACTTT.

The chain uses TRBV5-1 and TRBJ2-3; TRBD1 is a possible D gene (5 bases). The CDR3 has 15 residues. Per the germline V gene, CDR1 is SGHRS and CDR2 is YFSETQ. Trimming pared 0 bases from V and 2 bases from J, leaving 10 bases between. The CDR3 loop is CASSLGGRPTDTQYF. The CDR3 DNA reads as TGCGCCAGCAGCTTGGGGGGCCGCCCCACAGATACGCAGTATTTT.

This clone showed up just a few times. The chain combines TRBV9 with TRBJ2-5, with 7 bases matching TRBD1. Trimming cost V 3 bases and J 5 bases; bases outside gene matches: 7. Per germline, CDR1 SGDLS and CDR2 YYNGEE. This CDR3 has 14 amino acids. The CDR3 DNA reads as TGTGCCAGCAGCGGAAGGGGGCCGATCGAGACCCAGTACTTC. Translated: CASSGRGPIETQYF.

The rearrangement uses TRBV7-2 and TRBJ2-1; 12 nucleotides align to TRBD2. CDR3 size: 18 residues. With V trimmed by 5 bases and J by 0 bases, 8 bases remained unmatched. Germline CDR1 and CDR2: SGHTA and FQGNSA. The DNA for the CDR3 is TGTGCCAGCAGCATGGGACTAGCGGGTAGGAGCTCCTACAATGAGCAGTTCTTC. This gives the protein CASSMGLAGRSSYNEQFF. Full variable domain (missing parts from reference TRBV7-2 and TRBJ2-1): GAGVSQSPSNKVTEKGKDVELRCDPISGHTALYWYRQSLGQGLEFLIYFQGNSAPDKSGLPSDRFSAERTGGSVSTLTIQRTQQEDSAVYLCASSMGLAGRSSYNEQFFGPGTRLTVL.

The rearrangement links TRBV9 to TRBJ1-2; 8 nucleotides match TRBD1. The length of the CDR3 is 14 residues. Germline assignment: CDR1 SGDLS and CDR2 YYNGEE. The V gene end was trimmed by 3 bases and the J gene end by 9 bases; junction bases not matched to a gene: 10. The CDR3 DNA sequence: TGTGCCAGCAGCGCACCAGGACAGGGTACTAGCTACACCTTC. Its translation: CASSAPGQGTSYTF.

V and J are TRBV19 and TRBJ2-2; 8 bases fit TRBD1. CDR1 is LNHDA and CDR2 is SQIVND in the germline V gene (reference sequence). V lost 8 bases, J lost 2 bases, and 4 bases stayed unmatched. The CDR3 has 14 residues. The CDR3 DNA reads as TGTGCCAGTTCCGACAGGGGTAACACCGGGGAGCTGTTTTTT. Its protein is CASSDRGNTGELFF.

In this sample, this clone turned up once. The sample carries other DNA sequences with the same CDR3. The V and J genes are TRBV6-1 and TRBJ1-2; D may be TRBD1 (6 bases). V lost 1 base and J lost 0, with 9 bases in between. CDR3 size: 15 residues. From germline, CDR1 is MNHNS and CDR2 SASEGT. The CDR3 DNA sequence: TGTGCCAGCAGTGAAGAAGCAGGGGCTAACTATGGCTACACCTTC. Translating gives CASSEEAGANYGYTF.

The chain employs TRBV6-5 and TRBJ1-2; D unresolved. This CDR3 comprises 12 residues. Germline CDR1 MNHEY, CDR2 SVGAGI. V lost 5 bases and J 7 bases, leaving 11 bases between the germline ends. The CDR3 loop is CASSHPVGGYTF. In DNA, the CDR3 is TGTGCCAGCAGTCACCCAGTCGGTGGCTACACCTTC.

In nucleotides, the CDR3 is TGTGCCAGCAGCGTAGATCTGGGGTACAATGAGCAGTTCTTC. It codes for CASSVDLGYNEQFF. The chain employs TRBV9 and TRBJ2-1; D call uncertain. This CDR3 spans 14 amino acids. Trimming took off 0 bases at V and 4 bases at J, with 8 bases between the two ends. Per the germline V gene, CDR1 is SGDLS and CDR2 is YYNGEE. Variable domain in full (rest from reference TRBV9 and TRBJ2-1): DSGVTQTPKHLITATGQRVTLRCSPRSGDLSVYWYQQSLDQGLQFLIQYYNGEERAKGNILERFSAQQFPDLHSELNLSSLELGDSALYFCASSVDLGYNEQFFGPGTRLTVL.

This chain uses TRBV27 with TRBJ2-2; D is uncertain. The CDR3 length is 14 residues. Trimming pared 7 bases from V and 0 bases from J, leaving 9 bases between. The V gene's germline CDR1 is MNHEY and CDR2 SMNVEV (reference sequence). CDR3 sequence (DNA): TGTGCCAGCAAATATAATGCGAACACCGGGGAGCTGTTTTTT. Its protein is CASKYNANTGELFF.

This clone came up once. J is TRBJ1-1 and V is TRBV6-6, with TRBD1 identical over 12 bases. Germline lookup yields CDR1 MNHNY and CDR2 SVGAGI (reference sequence). The CDR3 covers 16 residues. V lost 5 bases and J lost 3; bases outside the gene matches: 7. For the CDR3, the DNA is TGTGCCAGCAGTGCCGGGACAGGGGGCAAGGACACTGAAGCTTTCTTT. Protein: CASSAGTGGKDTEAFF.

The chain couples TRBV30 to TRBJ1-6, with D possibly matching TRBD1 (5 bases). This CDR3 has 13 residues. Germline V lookup: CDR1 GTSNPN, CDR2 SVGIG (reference sequence). The V end was cut by 3 bases, the J end by 6 bases, with 9 bases between. The CDR3 DNA reads TGTGCCTGGAGCCAGCAGGGTAATTCACCCCTCCACTTT. Its translation is CAWSQQGNSPLHF.

This CDR3 reads CASSLVAGASTDTQYF. In DNA, the CDR3 is TGTGCCAGCAGCTTAGTGGCAGGCGCTAGCACAGATACGCAGTATTTT. V and J are TRBV7-8 and TRBJ2-3, with no clear D. From germline, CDR1 is SGHVS and CDR2 FQNEAQ. V lost 1 base and J lost 0, with 11 bases in between. The CDR3 runs 16 residues.